Shown below are 31 T cell receptor beta chains from a single sample sequenced in a study of T cell responses to AZD1222 COVID-19 vaccine. Only in-frame clones appear in the TCRdb table, and some are missing; sequencing was by immunoSEQ multiplex PCR. The profile shows under 150,000 clones, 92% of them singletons. Sample: peripheral blood, taken on day 0 of AZD1222 vaccination. All receptors derive from an adult in good health.

The chain links TRBV9 to TRBJ2-7; TRBD1 agrees at 9 bases. The CDR3 runs to 15 residues. CDR1 is SGDLS, CDR2 YYNGEE, per germline. The V gene end was trimmed by 3 bases and the J gene end by 5 bases; junction bases not matched to a gene: 9. In DNA form, the CDR3 reads TGTGCCAGCAGCGCCCCCGGGACAGGGAGCCACGAGCAGTACTTC. Encoded protein: CASSAPGTGSHEQYF. Looking up the rest from reference TRBV9 and TRBJ2-7 gives the full variable domain: DSGVTQTPKHLITATGQRVTLRCSPRSGDLSVYWYQQSLDQGLQFLIQYYNGEERAKGNILERFSAQQFPDLHSELNLSSLELGDSALYFCASSAPGTGSHEQYFGPGTRLTVT.

The rearrangement links TRBV7-9 to TRBJ1-1; 11 positions agree with TRBD1. V gave up 0 bases and J gave up 11 bases; unmatched junction bases: 2. The CDR3 sequence is 13 residues long. Germline V gives CDR1 SEHNR, CDR2 FQNEAQ (reference sequence). The CDR3, as DNA: TGTGCCAGCAGCTTAGCAGGACAGGGGGCGGCTTTCTTT. This encodes CASSLAGQGAAFF.

The V gene is TRBV19, the J gene TRBJ2-1, with TRBD2 identical over 10 bases. Germline V gene data show CDR1 as LNHDA and CDR2 as SQIVND (reference sequence). The CDR3 is made up of 17 amino acids. The V segment lost 2 bases and the J segment 0 bases; nucleotides outside the gene matches: 4. CDR3 coding DNA: TGTGCCAGTAGTATATATAGCGGGAGGAGCTCCTACAATGAGCAGTTCTTC. It codes for CASSIYSGRSSYNEQFF.

The chain is built from TRBV18 and TRBJ2-3; D unresolved. Germline V CDR1 and CDR2: KGHSH, LQKENI. The CDR3 extends over 12 amino acids. The ends were cut back, 6 bases at V and 5 bases at J, with 9 bases in the middle. The DNA of the CDR3 is TGTGCCAGCTCGCCTCTAGGAGATACGCAGTATTTT. Protein product: CASSPLGDTQYF.

The chain couples TRBV27 to TRBJ1-3, with 7 positions matching TRBD1. Trimming cost V 2 bases and J 1 base; bases outside gene matches: 2. CDR3 length: 15 amino acids. Germline CDR1 and CDR2: MNHEY and SMNVEV (reference sequence). The CDR3 protein is CASSLTGESGNTIYF. The CDR3 DNA reads TGTGCCAGCAGTTTAACAGGGGAGTCTGGAAACACCATATATTTT.

The CDR3 loop is CASTPDRANTEAFF. CDR3 sequence (DNA): TGTGCCAGCACCCCGGACAGGGCAAACACTGAAGCTTTCTTT. The chain links TRBV7-2 to TRBJ1-1; 8 positions match TRBD1. CDR1 is SGHTA, CDR2 FQGNSA, per germline. Trimming at V came to 7 bases and at J to 2 bases, leaving 6 bases not matched to a gene. The CDR3 extends over 14 amino acids.

This chain uses TRBV4-1 with TRBJ1-5; tentatively, D is TRBD1 (6 bases). Trimming took 4 bases from V and 5 from J, leaving 12 bases between them. CDR3 size: 14 residues. Germline CDR1 MGHRA, CDR2 YSYEKL. CDR3 protein: CASSRGQNDQPQHF. CDR3 in DNA: TGCGCCAGCAGCCGGGGGCAGAACGATCAGCCCCAGCATTTT.

To note about this clone: The sample carries other DNA sequences with the same CDR3. The rearrangement links TRBV5-1 to TRBJ2-1; 9 nucleotides align to TRBD2. In germline, CDR1 is SGHRS, CDR2 YFSETQ. There are 15 residues in the CDR3. V lost 0 bases to trimming and J lost 3 bases; unmatched junction nucleotides: 1. CDR3 amino acids: CASSLGLAVYNEQFF. In DNA form, the CDR3 reads TGCGCCAGCAGCTTGGGACTAGCGGTCTACAATGAGCAGTTCTTC. Using reference TRBV5-1 and TRBJ2-1 for the parts outside the CDR3, the full variable domain is KAGVTQTPRYLIKTRGQQVTLSCSPISGHRSVSWYQQTPGQGLQFLFEYFSETQRNKGNFPGRFSGRQFSNSRSEMNVSTLELGDSALYLCASSLGLAVYNEQFFGPGTRLTVL.

The V gene is TRBV5-1, the J gene TRBJ2-3; 11 bases are shared with TRBD2. Germline assignment: CDR1 SGHRS and CDR2 YFSETQ. The CDR3 has 16 amino acids. V lost 0 bases and J lost 2; bases outside the gene matches: 2. This CDR3 is CASSLGSGGATDTQYF. The CDR3 DNA reads as TGCGCCAGCAGCTTGGGTAGCGGGGGGGCCACAGATACGCAGTATTTT.

V usage is TRBV5-6 and J usage is TRBJ1-6; D remains unclear. CDR1 is SGHDT and CDR2 is YYEEEE in the germline V gene. The CDR3 consists of 14 residues. V was cut by 3 bases and J by 4 bases, with 8 bases left in between. CDR3 in amino acids: CASSSTSYNSPLHF. In DNA form, the CDR3 reads TGTGCCAGCAGCTCTACATCTTATAATTCACCCCTCCACTTT.

This chain joins TRBV28 and TRBJ1-1, with 8 bases that match TRBD1. The CDR3 has 15 residues. Germline trimming cut 3 bases from V and 1 base from J; bases unmatched to any gene: 4. Germline assignment: CDR1 MDHEN and CDR2 SYDVKM. This CDR3 is CASSLHRGENTEAFF. CDR3 sequence (DNA): TGTGCCAGCAGTTTGCACAGGGGGGAGAACACTGAAGCTTTCTTT.

This chain links TRBV5-1 with TRBJ1-1; 8 positions match TRBD1. The CDR3 covers 14 residues. The germline V gene has CDR1 SGHRS and CDR2 YFSETQ. V gave up 3 bases and J gave up 1 base; unmatched junction bases: 2. The CDR3, as DNA: TGCGCCAGCAGCTACGGACAGGGGAACACTGAAGCTTTCTTT. It encodes CASSYGQGNTEAFF.

This chain uses TRBV29-1 with TRBJ1-5, with TRBD1 matching over 8 bases. This CDR3 contains 13 residues. Germline trimming cut 5 bases from V and 2 bases from J; bases unmatched to any gene: 2. The germline gives CDR1 SQVTM, CDR2 ANQGSEA. CDR3: CSVMDRGNQPQHF. The CDR3 nucleotides are TGCAGCGTTATGGACAGGGGCAATCAGCCCCAGCATTTT.

This chain links TRBV19 with TRBJ1-1; 12 nucleotides align to TRBD1. V was clipped by 3 bases and J by 5 bases; unmatched bases: 10. Looked up from germline, CDR1 is LNHDA and CDR2 is SQIVND (reference sequence). The CDR3 has 17 residues. The CDR3 nucleotides read TGTGCCAGTAGTATCGGGACAGGGGGCCCTCGGGAAACTGAAGCTTTCTTT. It specifies CASSIGTGGPRETEAFF.

The chain joins TRBV5-1 to TRBJ1-2; D not certain. Germline loops: CDR1 SGHRS, CDR2 YFSETQ. The germline V and J ends were trimmed by 0 bases and 9 bases, with 15 bases remaining between them. CDR3 size: 14 residues. CDR3 region: CASSLDSGQLRYTF. CDR3 in DNA: TGCGCCAGCAGCTTGGATTCCGGGCAGTTGCGCTACACCTTC.

The chain employs TRBV6-5 and TRBJ1-5, with D unresolved. Trimming stripped 10 bases from V and 0 bases from J, with 13 bases between. The length of the CDR3 is 14 residues. Germline V CDR1 and CDR2: MNHEY, SVGAGI. The CDR3 nucleotides read TGTGCCACCCTCCGGACCAATAGCAATCAGCCCCAGCATTTT. Amino acid sequence: CATLRTNSNQPQHF.

The genes are TRBV11-2 and TRBJ1-1, with D uncertain. The CDR3 has 16 amino acids. Germline V lookup: CDR1 SGHAT, CDR2 FQNNGV. Trimming took 5 bases from V and 0 from J, leaving 16 bases between them. The CDR3 here is CASSQSYYGLNTEAFF. CDR3 DNA: TGTGCCAGCAGCCAAAGTTATTACGGATTGAACACTGAAGCTTTCTTT.

Of note for this clone: Other DNA sequences in this sample translate to the same CDR3. This sequence joins TRBV5-1 and TRBJ2-2; perhaps TRBD1 as D (6 bases). The V gene lost 0 bases and the J gene lost 0 bases, with 6 bases spanning the gap. The germline V gene has CDR1 SGHRS and CDR2 YFSETQ. The CDR3 is made up of 15 amino acids. CDR3 nucleotide sequence: TGCGCCAGCAGCTTGGCAGGGGCGAACACCGGGGAGCTGTTTTTT. Its protein is CASSLAGANTGELFF. The variable domain in full, with the rest retrieved from reference TRBV5-1 and TRBJ2-2, is KAGVTQTPRYLIKTRGQQVTLSCSPISGHRSVSWYQQTPGQGLQFLFEYFSETQRNKGNFPGRFSGRQFSNSRSEMNVSTLELGDSALYLCASSLAGANTGELFFGEGSRLTVL.

The chain combines TRBV19 with TRBJ2-5; TRBD1 aligns across 10 bases. Germline V gene data show CDR1 as LNHDA and CDR2 as SQIVND (reference sequence). V gave up 6 bases and J gave up 5 bases; unmatched junction bases: 6. The CDR3 consists of 14 residues. CDR3 amino acids: CASRLTGGWETQYF. The CDR3 bases are TGTGCCAGTAGGCTGACAGGGGGCTGGGAGACCCAGTACTTC.

Remarks on this clone: One end of the junction is discordant with germline, which a read error may explain. V is TRBV6-5 and J is TRBJ2-7, with D perhaps matching TRBD1 or TRBD2 (5 bases each). The CDR3 sequence is 15 residues long. Germline V gives CDR1 MNHEY, CDR2 SVGAGI. CDR3 residues: CASSGTGPPSDEQYF. CDR3 nucleotide sequence: TGTGCCAGCAGCGGGACCGGGCCTCCCTCCGACGAGCAGTACTTC.

This sequence joins TRBV6-5 and TRBJ1-4; the D is unclear. The CDR3 contains 13 residues. Trimming took 4 bases from V and 7 from J, leaving 10 bases between them. Germline CDR1 is MNHEY and CDR2 is SVGAGI. CDR3 coding DNA: TGTGCCAGCAGTTCCCCCCGGACTGAAAAACTGTTTTTT. Its protein product is CASSSPRTEKLFF.

The chain links TRBV29-1 to TRBJ1-2; D is unclear. CDR1 and CDR2 (germline): SQVTM, ANQGSEA. This CDR3 is built from 11 residues. Trimming removed 5 bases from V and 4 bases from J, with 8 bases in between. This CDR3 reads CSVLVLYGYTF. For the CDR3, the DNA is TGCAGCGTTTTGGTCCTCTATGGCTACACCTTC.

In this sample, this clone turned up once. V gene TRBV28 combines with J gene TRBJ2-6; no firm D call. The CDR3 covers 13 residues. Looked up from germline, CDR1 is MDHEN and CDR2 is SYDVKM. V dropped 7 bases and J dropped 2 bases, with 6 bases sitting between them. The CDR3 nucleotides are TGTGCCAGCACCCCACCTGGGGCCAACGTCCTGACTTTC. Its translation is CASTPPGANVLTF.

The V call is TRBV28, the J call TRBJ1-2; 7 bases match TRBD1. J was trimmed by 4 bases and V by 6 bases; bases with no gene match: 2. CDR1 and CDR2 from the germline V gene are MDHEN and SYDVKM. The CDR3 extends over 12 amino acids. CDR3 region: CASSTGAYGYTF. The CDR3 region has the DNA TGTGCCAGCAGCACAGGGGCCTATGGCTACACCTTC.

Note on this clone: One end of the junction does not line up with germline, which may come from a read error. This chain uses TRBV7-7 with TRBJ2-1, with D maybe TRBD2 (6 bases). Germline-derived CDR1 and CDR2 are SSHAT and FNYEAQ (reference sequence). The CDR3 totals 14 residues. Written as DNA, the CDR3 is TGTGCTAGCAGCGTGGAGGGCCCCTACAATGAGCAGTTCTTC. The encoded protein is CASSVEGPYNEQFF. The full variable domain, its missing parts supplied by reference TRBV7-7 and TRBJ2-1, is GAGVSQSPRYKVTKRGQDVTLRCDPISSHATLYWYQQALGQGPEFLTYFNYEAQPDKSGLPSDRFSAERPEGSISTLTIQRTEQRDSAMYRCASSVEGPYNEQFFGPGTRLTVL.

The V and J genes are TRBV2 and TRBJ1-1; D uncertain. V was pared by 4 bases and J by 2 bases, with 8 bases between. Per the germline V gene, CDR1 is SNHLY and CDR2 is FYNNEI. The CDR3 length is 13 residues. The CDR3 nucleotides are TGTGCCAGCAGTGTCTGGGTAAACACTGAAGCTTTCTTT. Protein product: CASSVWVNTEAFF. Together with reference TRBV2 and TRBJ1-1, the CDR3 gives the full variable domain: EPEVTQTPSHQVTQMGQEVILRCVPISNHLYFYWYRQILGQKVEFLVSFYNNEISEKSEIFDDQFSVERPDGSNFTLKIRSTKLEDSAMYFCASSVWVNTEAFFGQGTRLTVV.

The V gene is TRBV2, the J gene TRBJ1-6, with D perhaps matching TRBD1 (6 bases). V lost 4 bases to trimming and J lost 6 bases, with 16 bases between them. The CDR3 has 16 amino acids. In germline, CDR1 is SNHLY, CDR2 FYNNEI. CDR3 region: CASSANVGGANSPLHF. The CDR3 bases are TGTGCCAGCAGTGCAAACGTAGGGGGGGCTAATTCACCCCTCCACTTT. The full variable domain, its missing parts supplied by reference TRBV2 and TRBJ1-6, is EPEVTQTPSHQVTQMGQEVILRCVPISNHLYFYWYRQILGQKVEFLVSFYNNEISEKSEIFDDQFSVERPDGSNFTLKIRSTKLEDSAMYFCASSANVGGANSPLHFGNGTRLTVT.

The V gene is TRBV18, the J gene TRBJ2-7; TRBD2 matches at 15 bases. The V segment lost 6 bases and the J segment 1 base; nucleotides outside the gene matches: 10. The CDR3 covers 18 residues. From germline, CDR1 is KGHSH and CDR2 LQKENI. The CDR3 is CASSLSGTSGRWSYEQYF. DNA of the CDR3: TGTGCCAGCTCTCTCTCAGGGACTAGCGGGAGGTGGTCCTACGAGCAGTACTTC. Complete variable domain (other parts from reference TRBV18 and TRBJ2-7): NAGVMQNPRHLVRRRGQEARLRCSPMKGHSHVYWYRQLPEEGLKFMVYLQKENIIDESGMPKERFSAEFPKEGPSILRIQQVVRGDSAAYFCASSLSGTSGRWSYEQYFGPGTRLTVT.

This chain links TRBV19 with TRBJ2-7; D not resolved. The ends were cut back, 3 bases at V and 6 bases at J, with 6 bases in the middle. The germline gives CDR1 LNHDA, CDR2 SQIVND (reference sequence). The CDR3 extends over 11 amino acids. CDR3 bases: TGTGCCAGTAGTATTCTCCTCGAGCAGTACTTC. It yields the protein CASSILLEQYF.

The J gene is TRBJ2-7, the V gene TRBV28, with a tentative D call TRBD2 (6 bases). Germline lookup yields CDR1 MDHEN and CDR2 SYDVKM. The CDR3 is 13 residues long. V gave up 4 bases and J gave up 9 bases, with 16 bases separating them. Here the CDR3 reads CASSSYLGEVQYF. The CDR3 nucleotides read TGTGCCAGCAGTTCCTATTTGGGGGAGGTGCAGTACTTC.

The chain joins TRBV7-9 to TRBJ1-1, with TRBD1 as a possible D gene (6 bases). The CDR3 totals 18 residues. Germline V lookup: CDR1 SEHNR, CDR2 FQNEAQ (reference sequence). Between the trimmed V and J ends, which lost 0 bases and 1 base, there was a span of 18 bases. CDR3 nucleotide sequence: TGTGCCAGCAGCTTAGCGCGGGACATACCCCGCCCGAACACTGAAGCTTTCTTT. It encodes CASSLARDIPRPNTEAFF.